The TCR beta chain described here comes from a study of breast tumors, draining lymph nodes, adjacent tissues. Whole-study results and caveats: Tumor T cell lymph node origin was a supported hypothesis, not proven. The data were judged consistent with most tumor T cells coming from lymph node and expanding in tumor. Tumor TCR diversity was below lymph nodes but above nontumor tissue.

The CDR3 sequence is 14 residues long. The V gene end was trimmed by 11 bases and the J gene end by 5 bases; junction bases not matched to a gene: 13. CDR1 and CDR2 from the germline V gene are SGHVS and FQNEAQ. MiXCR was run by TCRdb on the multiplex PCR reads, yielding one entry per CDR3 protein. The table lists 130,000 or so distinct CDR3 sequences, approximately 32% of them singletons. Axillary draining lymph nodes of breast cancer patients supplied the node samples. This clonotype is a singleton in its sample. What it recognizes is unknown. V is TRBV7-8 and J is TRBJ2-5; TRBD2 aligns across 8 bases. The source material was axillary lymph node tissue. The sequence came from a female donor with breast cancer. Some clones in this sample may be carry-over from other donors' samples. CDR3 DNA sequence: TGTGCCTGGAGTGTACAGCGGGGGTCGGAGACCCAGTACTTC. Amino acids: CAWSVQRGSETQYF.